This TCR beta chain originates from a study of cytomegalovirus exposure and HLA in healthy donors (dated by TCRdb to about 2017). Concerning the study at large: In an earlier analysis of 550 to 750 of the donors, approximately 300 Gb of sequence data and 90 million to 130 million unique TCR beta sequences from 180 million or so T cells were reported. On average, around 200,000 unique TCR beta nucleotide sequences were sequenced per donor among fewer than 500 genotyped donors of the cohort, with roughly 18% of those sequences being non-productive. Every repertoire in the discovery cohort had been generated on one and the same sequencing platform. Typing coverage varied by locus: roughly 620-630 donors for A, B, C, DRB1 and DQB1; approximately 500 for DQA1; about 570 for DPA1; approximately 450 for DPB1. An earlier analysis of several hundred of the donors applied high-throughput TCR beta sequencing to assess whether each TCR beta V gene segment acted as functional or pseudogenic. Using immunosequencing, the study profiled T cell repertoires from 550 to 750 subjects and related those repertoires to cytomegalovirus serostatus. A later analysis re-examined previously published TCR beta repertoires from roughly 650 donors and added high-resolution HLA genotyping to investigate patterns of TCR occurrence. To predict cytomegalovirus infection status, the study combined high-throughput TCR immunosequencing, statistical association of individual TCRs with disease status, and machine learning. Roughly 5 DR-DQ haplotypes were handled as single units for association and clustering, since linkage in the cohort was strong. Along with the roughly 670-subject first cohort, a separate validation cohort of over 90 different subjects was used. Both class I and class II loci were covered by HLA typing, at four-digit resolution. Donor age, sex, ethnicity and CMV serostatus were collected together with the repertoire data. Of the roughly 390 genotyped donors, less than 90% were placed in the genetic ancestry cluster associated with self-reported Caucasian donors. A later genetic analysis took genome-wide SNP genotypes for about 60% of the roughly 670 donors and used that subset as a discovery cohort. In the later analysis, no new phenotypic data were used to find candidate immune exposures; instead, reliance was placed on TCR beta sequences and their occurrence across donors. An early release covering 550 to 700 HLA-typed donors comprised 300 to 350 gigabases of sequencing data and roughly 86 million unique TCR sequences. The study aimed to test whether signatures of past pathogen exposure could be identified by cataloging public T cell receptors. General study outcomes and caveats: In a later analysis, the rate of TCR association differed among HLA loci, with DRB1 alleles having the most associated TCRs and HLA-C alleles having the fewest. A further reported finding was that TCR beta sequences accurately predicted the HLA-A and HLA-B alleles for most subjects in the first cohort. Because counts were too low, about 17 rarely observed V segments, including chromosome 9 orphons, were excluded from the earlier analysis of several hundred of the donors. In a later analysis, most CMV-associated TCR beta chains were found to appear HLA-restricted, with HLA associations seemingly driven largely by CMV exposure. The authors suggested that the approach could potentially be extended to other disease states and immunological phenotypes. Because HLA typing was unavailable for some donors at each locus, only the typed subset was used in association tests. In a later analysis, around 15,000 TCR beta sequences were associated with specific HLA alleles at a false discovery rate of 0.05. When HLA alleles, especially DR and DQ, strongly co-occurred, attributing TCR associations to individual alleles was difficult. Cytomegalovirus status was reported to be diagnosed by the classifier with high specificity and sensitivity in both the original and validation cohorts. The cohort was sequenced for TCR beta chains only, and without alpha or paired-chain data the features that could be detected were limited. Roughly uniform sequencing depth across donors was assumed in presence/absence analyses, although this assumption may not hold. A few of the identified cytomegalovirus-associated TCR beta chains were confirmed in vitro to be specific for cytomegalovirus antigens. Immune exposure information for the cohort was limited to CMV serostatus. A total of 150 to 200 TCR beta chains were listed by the study as associated with cytomegalovirus. Several of the top co-occurrence clusters appeared to be linked to parvovirus B19, influenza, CMV and Epstein-Barr virus, according to a later analysis. In an earlier analysis of approximately 600 of the donors, most TCR beta V segments were observed in productive rearrangements about 87% or about 30% of the time, broadly matching IMGT annotations. Compared with equally common non-associated chains, HLA-associated TCR beta chains in a later analysis were more clonally expanded and had lower generation probabilities. Linkage disequilibrium might explain the correlated functional status among segregating V segments, but an unknown experimental factor could not be ruled out. An association between a missense DCLRE1C variant and V-gene and J-gene trimming of TCR beta chains was found in a later genetic analysis and replicated in an independent cohort. The sequencing pipeline was judged likely to have produced a cluster of highly shared sequence variants as a technical artifact. Compared with the roughly 700-donor mean, donors in an Asian-associated ancestry cluster had fewer N-insertions in productive TCRs, according to a later genetic analysis. Most TCR sequences were seen in very few donors, while some public TCRs were found in many individuals.

The library was prepared using the immunoSEQ multiplex PCR assay. For the multiplex PCR, a mixture combining 60 forward primers for TCR Vbeta segments and 13 reverse primers for TCR Jbeta segments was used. Amplification of the CDR3 region of rearranged TCR beta genes was performed with a multiplex PCR assay on genomic DNA. The Illumina HiSeq System was used to sequence the amplified TCR beta libraries as 87-base-pair reads. As for how the authors treated the data: A later analysis tallied roughly 78 million unique TCR beta chains across the approximately 670 repertoires, and approximately 12 million of those chains were shared by two or more donors. To remove PCR and sequencing errors, raw reads were error-corrected and collapsed into unique sequences using a nearest-neighbor algorithm that merged closely related sequences. To assign V, D and J gene segments, CDR3 sequences were aligned to IMGT reference sequences. For a sequence to be retained, a match of at least six nucleotides was required to both a V gene segment and a J gene segment. A rearrangement counted as productive if the CDR3 had no stop codons and remained in frame with V and J, and every other rearrangement counted as non-productive. CDR3 was defined according to IMGT convention as the region running from the second conserved V-encoded cysteine to the conserved J-encoded phenylalanine. The earlier analysis of around 640 of the donors excluded sequences that lacked an unambiguous match to a single V gene segment. In an earlier analysis of 500 to 750 of the donors, V segments were called functional above 56.7% productive rearrangements and were called segregating when the between-donor standard deviation exceeded 5%. A statistical classification framework was built to diagnose cytomegalovirus status from the catalog of TCR beta chain sequences. In a later analysis, TCR nucleotide sequences were compared against IMGT/GENE-DB human TR gene sequences so that V and J genes could be assigned. Using the TCRdist pipeline, a later analysis assigned CDR3 sequences along with most-parsimonious VDJ recombination scenarios. In a later analysis, each TCR beta chain was defined by its CDR3 amino acid sequence together with its V-gene family, and reads without a unique V-gene family were excluded. As a way to deal with suspected cross-contamination and a sequencing artifact, a later analysis dropped 500 to 700 nucleotide sequences that were highly shared and had low generation probability. In a later analysis, a clonal expansion index was calculated for each public chain from normalized within-repertoire ranks of inferred template counts. Generation probabilities in a later analysis came from a VDJ recombination model fitted to out-of-frame rearrangements, and those results were checked against IGoR. A later analysis scored TCR-TCR, TCR-HLA and TCR-CMV co-occurrence with hypergeometric tests, applying a repertoire-size bias correction to TCR pairs. To estimate false discovery rates, a later analysis permuted the HLA or CMV assignments 20 times. In a later analysis, co-occurring TCRs were grouped using DBSCAN, with TCRdist sequence similarity added in when clustering inside HLA-allele-positive subsets. Co-occurrence clustering excluded repertoires with fewer than 30,000 or more than 120,000 public chains, plus five with anomalous nucleotide sharing. The source is immuneACCESS, and TCRdb retained only in-frame sequences with V and J called. Part of the clones is not carried over; for the studies checked, unresolved V genes explain less than half of this, and the remainder is unexplained. The DNA gave D and trimming, while V, J and clone size come from that table. The record for this sample contains about 51,000 clones. Less than 2.5% of the sample is held by the ten biggest clonotypes.

The cohort consisted of fewer than 700 healthy bone marrow donors. At the time of sampling, every cohort member was nominally healthy, though immune exposures that went unrecorded were likely present. The donor was CMV seronegative and was included in the group of a few hundred seronegative cohort members. Each donor provided a peripheral blood sample, and peripheral blood mononuclear cells were used for TCR beta sequencing. The Qiagen DNeasy Blood Extraction Kit was used to extract genomic DNA from the blood cell samples. On this clone: Its antigen is still unknown.

Sequencing was carried out using PBMCs. The sequence was obtained from a female donor in good health and CMV-seronegative.

CDR3 sequence: CASSIRGEGVATGELFF. The DNA is TGTGCCAGTAGTATTAGGGGGGAGGGAGTGGCCACCGGGGAGCTGTTTTTT. This chain joins TRBV19 to TRBJ2-2; the D gene is possibly TRBD2, with 7 bases matching. The germline V gene (reference sequence) provides CDR1 LNHDA and CDR2 SQIVND. The CDR3 contains 17 residues, cysteine and phenylalanine counted. Just the 51-base CDR3 DNA is kept, in frame starting at base 1. V is reduced by 3 bases and J by 4 bases, leaving a spacing of 18 bases between them.